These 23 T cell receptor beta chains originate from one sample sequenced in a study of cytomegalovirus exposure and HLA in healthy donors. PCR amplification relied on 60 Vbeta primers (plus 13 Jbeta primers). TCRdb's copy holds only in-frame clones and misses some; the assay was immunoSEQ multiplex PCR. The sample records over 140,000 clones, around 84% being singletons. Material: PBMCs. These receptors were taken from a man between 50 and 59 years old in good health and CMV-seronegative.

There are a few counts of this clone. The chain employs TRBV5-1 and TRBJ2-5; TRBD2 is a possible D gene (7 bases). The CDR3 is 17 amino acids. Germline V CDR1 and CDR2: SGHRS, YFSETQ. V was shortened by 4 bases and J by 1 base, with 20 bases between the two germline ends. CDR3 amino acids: CASSPGVGGLTQETQYF. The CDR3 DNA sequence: TGCGCCAGCAGCCCAGGGGTCGGGGGGCTGACCCAAGAGACCCAGTACTTC.

The CDR3 nucleotides read TGTGCCAGCAGTGACCCGGACAGAATTAATGAAAAACTGTTTTTT. It yields the protein CASSDPDRINEKLFF. V usage is TRBV25-1 and J usage is TRBJ1-4, with a weak D call TRBD1 (6 bases). V lost 3 bases and J 4 bases, leaving 12 bases between the germline ends. Germline assignment: CDR1 MGHDK and CDR2 SYGVNS. The CDR3 spans 15 residues. The full variable domain, in which reference TRBV25-1 and TRBJ1-4 provide the parts outside the CDR3, is EADIYQTPRYLVIGTGKKITLECSQTMGHDKMYWYQQDPGMELHLIHYSYGVNSTEKGDLSSESTVSRIRTEHFPLTLESARPSHTSQYLCASSDPDRINEKLFFGSGTQLSVL.

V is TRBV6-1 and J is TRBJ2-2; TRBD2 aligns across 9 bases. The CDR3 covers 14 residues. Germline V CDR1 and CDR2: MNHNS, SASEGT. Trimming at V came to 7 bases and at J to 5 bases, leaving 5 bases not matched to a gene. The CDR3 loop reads CASTKAGGTGELFF. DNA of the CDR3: TGTGCCAGCACCAAAGCGGGGGGTACCGGGGAGCTGTTTTTT.

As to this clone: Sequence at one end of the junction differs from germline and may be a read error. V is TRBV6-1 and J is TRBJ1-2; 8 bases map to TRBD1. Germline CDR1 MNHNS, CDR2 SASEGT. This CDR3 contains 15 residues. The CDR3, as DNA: TGTGCCAGCAGCGCGGACAGGGTGAGGGGCTATGGCTACGCCTTC. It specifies CASSADRVRGYGYAF.

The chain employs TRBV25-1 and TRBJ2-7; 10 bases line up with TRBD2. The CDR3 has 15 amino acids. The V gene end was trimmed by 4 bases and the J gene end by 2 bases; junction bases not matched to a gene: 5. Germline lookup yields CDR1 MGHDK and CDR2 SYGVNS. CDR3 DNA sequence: TGTGCCAGCAGTGGGCTAGCGGGAGAGGCCTACGAGCAGTACTTC. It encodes CASSGLAGEAYEQYF.

This CDR3 is CASSSNKNIQYF. DNA of the CDR3: TGTGCCAGCAGCTCTAATAAAAACATTCAGTACTTC. The chain joins TRBV21-1 to TRBJ2-4; TRBD2, as called in the table, went unchecked against the DNA. TRBV21-1 is designated a pseudogene. The CDR3 has 12 residues.

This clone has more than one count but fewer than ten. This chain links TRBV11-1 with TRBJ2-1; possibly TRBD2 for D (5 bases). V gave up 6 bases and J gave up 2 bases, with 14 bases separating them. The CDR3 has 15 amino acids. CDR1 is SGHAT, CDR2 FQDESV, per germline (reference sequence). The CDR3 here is CASSASGRAYNEQFF. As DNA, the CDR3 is TGTGCCAGCAGTGCAAGCGGAAGAGCCTACAATGAGCAGTTCTTC. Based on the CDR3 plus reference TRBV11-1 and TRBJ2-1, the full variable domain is EAEVAQSPRYKITEKSQAVAFWCDPISGHATLYWYRQILGQGPELLVQFQDESVVDDSQLPKDRFSAERLKGVDSTLKIQPAELGDSAMYLCASSASGRAYNEQFFGPGTRLTVL.

The CDR3 region is CASMPLRTGGGQPQHF. The CDR3 DNA is TGTGCCAGTATGCCCCTAAGGACAGGGGGTGGCCAGCCCCAGCATTTT. The rearrangement links TRBV19 to TRBJ1-5, with 10 bases fitting TRBD1. Germline trimming cut 7 bases from V and 7 bases from J; bases unmatched to any gene: 13. The CDR3 is 16 residues long. The germline CDR1 and CDR2 sequences are LNHDA and SQIVND (reference sequence).

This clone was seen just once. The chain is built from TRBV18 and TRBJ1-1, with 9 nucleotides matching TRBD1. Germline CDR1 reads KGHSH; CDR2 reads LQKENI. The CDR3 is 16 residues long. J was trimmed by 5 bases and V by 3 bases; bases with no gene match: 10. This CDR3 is CASSPRRGQGKTEAFF. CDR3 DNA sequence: TGTGCCAGCTCACCTAGGAGGGGACAGGGAAAAACTGAAGCTTTCTTT.

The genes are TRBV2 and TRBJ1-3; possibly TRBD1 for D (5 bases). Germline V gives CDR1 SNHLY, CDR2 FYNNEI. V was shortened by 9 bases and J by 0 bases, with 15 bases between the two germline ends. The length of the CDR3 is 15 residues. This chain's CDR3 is CASTGTNYSGNTIYF. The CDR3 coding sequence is TGTGCCAGTACAGGTACCAACTACTCTGGAAACACCATATATTTT. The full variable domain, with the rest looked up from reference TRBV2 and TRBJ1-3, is EPEVTQTPSHQVTQMGQEVILRCVPISNHLYFYWYRQILGQKVEFLVSFYNNEISEKSEIFDDQFSVERPDGSNFTLKIRSTKLEDSAMYFCASTGTNYSGNTIYFGEGSWLTVV.

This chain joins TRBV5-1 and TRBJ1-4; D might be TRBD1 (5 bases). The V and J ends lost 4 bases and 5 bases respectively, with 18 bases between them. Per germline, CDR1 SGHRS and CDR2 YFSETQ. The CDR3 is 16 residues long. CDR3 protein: CASSPNAVGENEKLFF. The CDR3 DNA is TGCGCCAGCAGCCCCAACGCCGTAGGGGAAAATGAAAAACTGTTTTTT.

The CDR3 loop is CASSARETQYF. DNA for the CDR3: TGCGCCAGCAGCGCCCGGGAGACCCAGTACTTC. The rearrangement uses TRBV5-1 and TRBJ2-5; D not certain. Per the germline V gene, CDR1 is SGHRS and CDR2 is YFSETQ. The CDR3 consists of 11 residues. Trimming cost V 4 bases and J 5 bases, with 6 bases left between them.

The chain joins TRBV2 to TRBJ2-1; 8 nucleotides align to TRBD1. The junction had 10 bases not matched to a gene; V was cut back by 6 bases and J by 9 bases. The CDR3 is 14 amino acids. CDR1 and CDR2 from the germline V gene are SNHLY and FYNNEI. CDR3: CASSIDRGASEQFF. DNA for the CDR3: TGTGCCAGCAGCATCGACAGGGGTGCCAGTGAGCAGTTCTTC.

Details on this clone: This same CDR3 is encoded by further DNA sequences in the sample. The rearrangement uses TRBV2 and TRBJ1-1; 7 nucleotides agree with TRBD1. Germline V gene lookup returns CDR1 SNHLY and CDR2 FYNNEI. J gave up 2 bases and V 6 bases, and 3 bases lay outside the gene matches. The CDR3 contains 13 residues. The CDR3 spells CASSRDRNTEAFF. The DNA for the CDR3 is TGTGCCAGCAGCAGGGACAGAAACACTGAAGCTTTCTTT.

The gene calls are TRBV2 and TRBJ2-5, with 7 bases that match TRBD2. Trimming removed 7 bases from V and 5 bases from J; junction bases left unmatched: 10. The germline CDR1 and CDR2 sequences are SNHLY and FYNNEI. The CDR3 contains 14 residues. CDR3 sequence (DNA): TGTGCCAGCAAGTGGAGCGGGGAAGGGGAGACCCAGTACTTC. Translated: CASKWSGEGETQYF.

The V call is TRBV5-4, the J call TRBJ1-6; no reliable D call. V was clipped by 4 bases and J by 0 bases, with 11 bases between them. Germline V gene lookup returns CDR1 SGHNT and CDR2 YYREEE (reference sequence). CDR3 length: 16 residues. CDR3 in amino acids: CASSHSPGSYNSPLHF. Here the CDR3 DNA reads TGTGCCAGCAGCCACTCCCCAGGCTCCTATAATTCACCCCTCCACTTT.

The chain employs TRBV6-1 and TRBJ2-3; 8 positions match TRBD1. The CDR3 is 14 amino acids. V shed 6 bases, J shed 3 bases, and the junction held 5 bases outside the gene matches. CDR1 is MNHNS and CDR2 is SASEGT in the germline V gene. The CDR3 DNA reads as TGTGCCAGCAGGACAGGGGAATCGACAGATACGCAGTATTTT. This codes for CASRTGESTDTQYF.

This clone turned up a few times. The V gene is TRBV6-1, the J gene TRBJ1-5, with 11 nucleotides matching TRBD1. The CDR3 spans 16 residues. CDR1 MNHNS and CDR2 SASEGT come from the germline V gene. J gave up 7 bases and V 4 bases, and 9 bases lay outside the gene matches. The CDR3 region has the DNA TGTGCCAGCAGTGGAGCCGGACAGGGGGCTTTGCAGCCCCAGCATTTT. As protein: CASSGAGQGALQPQHF.

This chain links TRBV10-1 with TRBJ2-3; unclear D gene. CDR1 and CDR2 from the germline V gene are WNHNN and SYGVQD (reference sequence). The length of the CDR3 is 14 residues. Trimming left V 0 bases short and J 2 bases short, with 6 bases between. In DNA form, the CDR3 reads TGCGCCAGCAGTGAGTCCGGGTCCACAGATACGCAGTATTTT. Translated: CASSESGSTDTQYF.

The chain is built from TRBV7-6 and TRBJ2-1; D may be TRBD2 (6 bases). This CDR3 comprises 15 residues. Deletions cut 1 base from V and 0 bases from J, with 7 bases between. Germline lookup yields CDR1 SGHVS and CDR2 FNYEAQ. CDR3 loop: CASSLGDFSYNEQFF. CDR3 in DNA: TGTGCCAGCAGCTTAGGGGACTTCTCCTACAATGAGCAGTTCTTC.

CDR3 DNA sequence: TGTGCCAGCGTTGCCAGTGGTTCCTACGAGCAGTACTTC. Translated, it gives CASVASGSYEQYF. The V and J genes are TRBV6-6 and TRBJ2-7; D is ambiguous. CDR3 length equals 13 residues. Germline V gives CDR1 MNHNY, CDR2 SVGAGI (reference sequence). Trimming took 8 bases from V and 1 from J, leaving 12 bases between them.

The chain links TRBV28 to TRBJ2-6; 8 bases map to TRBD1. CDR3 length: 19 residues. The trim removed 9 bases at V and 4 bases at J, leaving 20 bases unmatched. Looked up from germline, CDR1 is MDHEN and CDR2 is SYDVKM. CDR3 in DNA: TGTGCCAGGTTCCGGGACAGGATAGCTCAATATTACGGGGCCAACGTCCTGACTTTC. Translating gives CARFRDRIAQYYGANVLTF.

CDR3 DNA: TGTGCCAGCAGTTTTAGGGAGGGTATAGTTACGCAGTATTTT. Translating it yields CASSFREGIVTQYF. The chain couples TRBV27 to TRBJ2-3; 7 bases fit TRBD2. Germline lookup yields CDR1 MNHEY and CDR2 SMNVEV (reference sequence). V was clipped by 3 bases and J by 8 bases; unmatched bases: 8. The CDR3 has 14 amino acids.